This record looks at one TCR beta chain sequence and its context. Sequencing used immunoSEQ multiplex PCR; TCRdb keeps in-frame clones, though not all of them. The repertoire holds about 56,000 clones, with 80% to 95% as singletons. Germline CDR1 and CDR2: MNHEY and SMNVEV (reference sequence). The CDR3 has 13 residues. V was clipped by 1 base and J by 6 bases, with 9 bases between them. These data originate in a study of technical replicates of blood from four donors. The chain combines TRBV27 with TRBJ1-1; possibly TRBD1 for D (5 bases). Sequenced sample: PBMCs. The clonotype was recovered from a human donor in good health. Some clones in this sample may be carry-over from other donors' samples. The CDR3 sequence: CASSLWGGAEAFF. CDR3 DNA sequence: TGTGCCAGCAGTTTATGGGGGGGGGCTGAAGCTTTCTTT.